This T cell receptor beta chain appears in the sequencing data of a study of cytomegalovirus exposure and HLA in healthy donors listed by TCRdb under 2017. Looking at the study overall: An earlier analysis of roughly 500 of the donors reported 276 Gb of sequence data and 100 million to 140 million unique TCR beta sequences from 150 million to 200 million T cells. Among the approximately 430 genotyped donors, about 83% belonged to the genetic ancestry cluster associated with self-reported Caucasian donors. In a later genetic analysis, genome-wide SNP genotypes for about three fifths of the roughly 670 donors were used, and that subset was treated as a discovery cohort. Donor age, sex, ethnicity and CMV serostatus were compiled alongside the repertoire data. Rather than drawing on any new phenotypic data, the later analysis identified candidate immune exposures from TCR beta sequences and the way those sequences occurred across donors. The study profiled the T cell repertoires of about 720 subjects by immunosequencing and related them to cytomegalovirus serostatus. HLA typing covered class I and class II loci at four-digit resolution. The number of typed donors differed by locus: about 620-640 for A, B, C, DRB1 and DQB1; roughly 510 for DQA1; approximately 610 for DPA1; and some 450 for DPB1. Roughly five DR-DQ haplotypes were treated as single units for association and clustering because of strong linkage in the cohort. Roughly 300 gigabases of sequencing data and roughly 80 million unique TCR sequences made up an early release that covered fewer than 650 HLA-typed donors. A later analysis re-analyzed previously published TCR beta repertoires from 666 donors and added high-resolution HLA genotyping to study TCR occurrence patterns. In an earlier analysis of roughly 600 of the donors, high-throughput TCR beta sequencing was used to judge whether each TCR beta V gene segment behaved as functional or pseudogenic. On average, around 230,000 unique TCR beta nucleotide sequences were sequenced per donor among several hundred genotyped donors of the cohort, with 15% to 20% of those sequences being non-productive. To predict cytomegalovirus infection status, the study combined high-throughput TCR immunosequencing, statistical association of individual TCRs with disease status, and machine learning. In addition to the first cohort of 650 to 800 subjects, a separate validation cohort of 130 or so different subjects was used. The aim of the study was to test whether cataloging public T cell receptors could identify signatures of past pathogen exposure. All discovery cohort repertoires had been generated using a single sequencing platform. On the study overall, not on this receptor specifically: Because the 87-base-pair reads could not distinguish some IMGT-functional V segments, including TRBV6-2 and TRBV6-3, those segments were excluded. The study gave a list of some 150 TCR beta chains associated with cytomegalovirus. Across donors, most TCR sequences were observed very rarely, whereas some public TCRs were present in many individuals. In a later analysis, most CMV-associated TCR beta chains were found to appear HLA-restricted, with HLA associations seemingly driven largely by CMV exposure. According to a later analysis, TCR association rates differed among HLA loci, with DRB1 alleles showing the most associated TCRs and HLA-C alleles showing the fewest. A few of the identified cytomegalovirus-associated TCR beta chains were confirmed in vitro to be specific for cytomegalovirus antigens. It was suggested by the authors that the approach could potentially be generalized to other disease states and immunological phenotypes. CMV serostatus was the only immune exposure information available for the cohort. When HLA alleles, especially DR and DQ, strongly co-occurred, attributing TCR associations to individual alleles was difficult. HLA typing was unavailable for some donors at each locus, so association tests used only the typed subset. In this cohort, only TCR beta chains were sequenced, and detectable features were limited by the absence of alpha or paired-chain data. Specific HLA alleles were associated with 16,951 TCR beta sequences at a false discovery rate of 0.05 in a later analysis. In both the original and validation cohorts, the classifier was reported to diagnose cytomegalovirus status with high specificity and sensitivity. A further reported finding was that TCR beta sequences accurately predicted the HLA-A and HLA-B alleles for most subjects in the first cohort. An association between a missense DCLRE1C variant and V-gene and J-gene trimming of TCR beta chains was found in a later genetic analysis and replicated in an independent cohort. A later analysis found that HLA-associated TCR beta chains were more clonally expanded and had lower generation probabilities than equally common non-associated chains. Correlated functional status among segregating V segments might be attributable to linkage disequilibrium, but an unknown experimental factor could not be ruled out. Broadly in line with IMGT annotations, most TCR beta V segments showed up in productive rearrangements about 87% or about 30% of the time in an earlier analysis of around 600 of the donors. Over 15 rarely observed V segments, including chromosome 9 orphons, were excluded from the earlier analysis of some 590 of the donors because counts were too low. Several of the top co-occurrence clusters appeared to be linked to parvovirus B19, influenza, CMV and Epstein-Barr virus, according to a later analysis. A group of highly shared sequence variants was considered likely to be a technical artifact of the sequencing pipeline. Sequencing depth was assumed to be roughly uniform across donors in the presence/absence analyses, though that assumption may not hold. According to a later genetic analysis, donors in an Asian-associated ancestry cluster had fewer N-insertions in productive TCRs than the approximately 650-donor mean.

From its cysteine to its phenylalanine, the CDR3 spans 10 amino acids. Left in the record is the CDR3 DNA by itself, 30 bases read in frame from the first base. The cohort comprised 670 or so healthy bone marrow donors. At the time of sampling, every cohort member was nominally healthy, though immune exposures that went unrecorded were likely present. The donor was CMV seronegative and belonged to the group of under 400 seronegative cohort members. A peripheral blood sample was collected from each donor, and TCR beta sequencing was performed on peripheral blood mononuclear cells. Genomic DNA was extracted from the blood cell samples with the Qiagen DNeasy Blood Extraction Kit. Library preparation employed the immunoSEQ multiplex PCR assay. A mixture of 60 forward primers for TCR Vbeta segments and 13 reverse primers for TCR Jbeta segments was used in the multiplex PCR. The CDR3 region of rearranged TCR beta genes was amplified from genomic DNA with a multiplex PCR assay. On the Illumina HiSeq System, the amplified TCR beta libraries were sequenced as 87-base-pair reads. As for the original processing: A later analysis tallied 80 million to 95 million unique TCR beta chains across the 666 repertoires, and some 12 million of those chains were shared by two or more donors. Raw reads were error-corrected and collapsed into unique sequences by a nearest-neighbor algorithm in which closely related sequences were merged to remove PCR and sequencing errors. Alignment of CDR3 sequences to IMGT reference sequences was used to assign V, D and J gene segments. For a sequence to be retained, a match of at least six nucleotides was required to both a V gene segment and a J gene segment. A rearrangement was called productive if the CDR3 had no stop codons and remained in frame with V and J, and every other rearrangement was called non-productive. Following IMGT convention, CDR3 was defined as the stretch from the second conserved V-encoded cysteine up to the conserved J-encoded phenylalanine. The earlier analysis of 450 to 750 of the donors excluded any sequence lacking an unambiguous match to a single V gene segment. An earlier analysis of a few hundred of the donors called V segments functional above 56.7% productive rearrangements and segregating when the between-donor standard deviation exceeded 5%. A statistical classification framework was developed to diagnose cytomegalovirus status using the catalog of TCR beta chain sequences. In a later analysis, TCR nucleotide sequences were compared against IMGT/GENE-DB human TR gene sequences so that V and J genes could be assigned. The TCRdist pipeline was used in a later analysis to assign CDR3 sequences and most-parsimonious VDJ recombination scenarios. In a later analysis, each TCR beta chain was defined by its CDR3 amino acid sequence together with its V-gene family, and reads without a unique V-gene family were excluded. To address suspected cross-contamination and a sequencing artifact, a later analysis removed around 600 highly shared, low-generation-probability nucleotide sequences. A later analysis calculated a clonal expansion index for each public chain from normalized within-repertoire ranks of inferred template counts. In a later analysis, generation probabilities were computed with a VDJ recombination model fitted to out-of-frame rearrangements, and the resulting probabilities were checked against IGoR. In a later analysis, hypergeometric tests were used to score TCR-TCR, TCR-HLA and TCR-CMV co-occurrence, with a repertoire-size bias correction applied to TCR pairs. In a later analysis, false discovery rates were estimated by permuting HLA or CMV assignments 20 times. In a later analysis, co-occurring TCRs were grouped using DBSCAN, and TCRdist sequence similarity was added for clustering within HLA-allele-positive subsets. For co-occurrence clustering, repertoires with fewer than 30,000 or more than 120,000 public chains were excluded, along with roughly five repertoires with anomalous nucleotide sharing. Not all clones reach the TCRdb copy of this immuneACCESS table, which keeps in-frame sequences only. Checked studies attribute under half of the gap to unresolved V genes and leave the rest unexplained. D and trimming were read from the DNA, whereas the V and J calls and clone size are those reported in that table. Across this sample there are 190,000 or so clones, with 80% seen only once. The top ten clones comprise under 0.8% of the sample.

A word on this clone: There is no known antigen for this receptor. Nothing much larger sits one base from this clone, and base qualities are not available.

The source is a boy aged 5-17 years in good health and CMV-seronegative. The chain is assembled from TRBV21-1 and TRBJ2-7; TRBD1, the D gene given by the table, was not confirmed from the DNA. TRBV21-1 is noted as a pseudogene. Sample: PBMCs. The CDR3 reads CASSPGEQYF. DNA sequence: TGTGCCAGCAGCCCAGGCGAGCAGTACTTC.